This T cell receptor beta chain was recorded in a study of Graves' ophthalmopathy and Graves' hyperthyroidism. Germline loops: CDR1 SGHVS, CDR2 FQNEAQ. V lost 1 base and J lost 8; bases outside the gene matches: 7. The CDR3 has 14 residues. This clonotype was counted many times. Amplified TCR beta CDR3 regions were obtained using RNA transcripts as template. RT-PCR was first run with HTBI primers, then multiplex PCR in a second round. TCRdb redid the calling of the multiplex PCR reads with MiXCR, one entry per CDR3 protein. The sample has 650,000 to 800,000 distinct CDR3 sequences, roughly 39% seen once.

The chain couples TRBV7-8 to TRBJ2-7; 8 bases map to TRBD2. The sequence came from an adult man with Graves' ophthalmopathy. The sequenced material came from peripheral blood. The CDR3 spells CASSLEAGGKQQYF. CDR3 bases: TGTGCCAGCAGCTTAGAGGCGGGAGGAAAACAGCAGTACTTC.